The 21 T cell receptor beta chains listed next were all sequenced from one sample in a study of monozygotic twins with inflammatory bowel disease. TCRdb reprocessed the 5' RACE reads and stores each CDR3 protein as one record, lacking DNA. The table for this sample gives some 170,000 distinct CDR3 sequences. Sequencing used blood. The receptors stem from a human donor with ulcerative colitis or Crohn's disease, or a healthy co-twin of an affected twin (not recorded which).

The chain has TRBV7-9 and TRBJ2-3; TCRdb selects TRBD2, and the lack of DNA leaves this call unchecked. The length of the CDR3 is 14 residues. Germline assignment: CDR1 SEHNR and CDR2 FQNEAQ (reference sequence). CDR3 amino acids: CASSSIAGGDTQYF.

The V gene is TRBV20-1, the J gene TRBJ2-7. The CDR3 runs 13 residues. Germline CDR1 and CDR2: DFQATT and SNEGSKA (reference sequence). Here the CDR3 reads CSARGVGSYEQYF.

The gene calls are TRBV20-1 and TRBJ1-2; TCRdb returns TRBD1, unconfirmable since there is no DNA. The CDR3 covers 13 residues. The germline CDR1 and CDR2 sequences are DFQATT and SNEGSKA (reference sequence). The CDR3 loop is CSASRQGHYGYTF.

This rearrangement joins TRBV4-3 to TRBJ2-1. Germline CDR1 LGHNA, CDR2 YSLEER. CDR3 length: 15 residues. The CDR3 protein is CASSQELGAYNEQFF.

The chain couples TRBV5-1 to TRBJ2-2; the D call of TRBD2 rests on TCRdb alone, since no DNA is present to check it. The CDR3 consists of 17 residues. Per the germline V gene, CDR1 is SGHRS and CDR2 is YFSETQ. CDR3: CASSPLWASGGNGELFF.

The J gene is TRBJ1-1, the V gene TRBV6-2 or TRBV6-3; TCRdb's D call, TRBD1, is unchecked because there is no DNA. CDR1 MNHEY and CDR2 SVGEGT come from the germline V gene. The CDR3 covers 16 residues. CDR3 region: CASSYPRQGLNTEAFF.

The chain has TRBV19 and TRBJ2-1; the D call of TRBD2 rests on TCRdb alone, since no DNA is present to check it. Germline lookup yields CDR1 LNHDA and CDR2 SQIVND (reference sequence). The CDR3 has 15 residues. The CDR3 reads CASSIGGSFSNEQFF.

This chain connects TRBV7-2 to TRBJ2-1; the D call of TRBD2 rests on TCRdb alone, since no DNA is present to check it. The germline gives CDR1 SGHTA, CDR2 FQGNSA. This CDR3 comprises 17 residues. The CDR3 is CASSLMHSGRARNEQFF.

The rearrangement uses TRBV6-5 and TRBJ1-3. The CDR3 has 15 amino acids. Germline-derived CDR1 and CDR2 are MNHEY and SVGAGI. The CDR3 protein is CASSYSRGPGNTIYF.

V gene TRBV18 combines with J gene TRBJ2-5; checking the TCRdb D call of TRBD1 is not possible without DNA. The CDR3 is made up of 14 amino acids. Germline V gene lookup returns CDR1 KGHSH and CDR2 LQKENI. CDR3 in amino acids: CASSPDWGRETQYF.

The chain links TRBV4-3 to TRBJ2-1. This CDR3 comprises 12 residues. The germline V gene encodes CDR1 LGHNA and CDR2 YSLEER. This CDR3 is CASSQDGNEQFF.

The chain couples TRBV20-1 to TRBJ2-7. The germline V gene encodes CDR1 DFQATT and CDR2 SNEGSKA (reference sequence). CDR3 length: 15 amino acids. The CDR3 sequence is CSARDTLGSAYEQYF.

The CDR3 protein is CASSQTGTAHIQYF. The rearrangement joins TRBV28 to TRBJ2-4; TCRdb proposes TRBD1, but this gene call is untestable without DNA. CDR1 and CDR2 from the germline V gene are MDHEN and SYDVKM. The CDR3 extends over 14 amino acids.

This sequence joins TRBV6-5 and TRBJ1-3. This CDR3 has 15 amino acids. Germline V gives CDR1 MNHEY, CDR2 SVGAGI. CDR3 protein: CASSFEGVSGNTIYF.

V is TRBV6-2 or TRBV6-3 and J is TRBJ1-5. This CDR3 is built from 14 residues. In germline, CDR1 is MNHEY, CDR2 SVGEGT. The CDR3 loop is CASSYVAFNQPQHF.

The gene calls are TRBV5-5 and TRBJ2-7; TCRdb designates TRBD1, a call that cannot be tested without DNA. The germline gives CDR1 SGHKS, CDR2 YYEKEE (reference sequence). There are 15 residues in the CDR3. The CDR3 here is CASSFTGESTYEQYF.

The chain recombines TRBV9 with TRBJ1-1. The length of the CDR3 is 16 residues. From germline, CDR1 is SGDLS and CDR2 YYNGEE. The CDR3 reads CASSVGSGTLNTEAFF.

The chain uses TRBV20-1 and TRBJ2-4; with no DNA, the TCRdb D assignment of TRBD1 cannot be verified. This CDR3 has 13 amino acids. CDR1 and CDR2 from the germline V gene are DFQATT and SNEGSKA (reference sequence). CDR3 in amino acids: CSARDTGKNIQYF.

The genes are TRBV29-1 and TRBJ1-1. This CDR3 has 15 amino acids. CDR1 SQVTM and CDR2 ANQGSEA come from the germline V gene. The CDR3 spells CSVEGKRPASTEAFF.

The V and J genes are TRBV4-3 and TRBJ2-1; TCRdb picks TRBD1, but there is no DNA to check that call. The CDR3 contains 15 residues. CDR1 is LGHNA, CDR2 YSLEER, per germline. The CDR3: CASSQRQGQHNEQFF.

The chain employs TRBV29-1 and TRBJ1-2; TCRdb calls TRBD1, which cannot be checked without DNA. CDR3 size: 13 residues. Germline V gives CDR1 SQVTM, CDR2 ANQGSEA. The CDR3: CSVRGWGQSGYTF.